This entry describes one T cell receptor beta chain. The data derive from a study of blood T cell repertoires in COVID-19. Participants came from roughly 25 US areas, aged about 18 to 95 years. It was within 2 weeks before study entry that exposed participants met a COVID-19 case. In the source study's methods: Quantification of nucleated cells was approximated via reference gene primer amplification. This table comes from immunoSEQ multiplex PCR, and its TCRdb copy is limited to in-frame clones, with some not included. The D gene and trimming were derived from the DNA, and the V and J assignments and clone size from that table. The profile shows 200,000 to 250,000 clones, 90% of them singletons. The CDR3 length is 14 residues.

Sequencing was done on a sample of PBMCs or T cells enriched from blood (not recorded which). This sequence joins TRBV21-1 and TRBJ2-1; the DNA was not compared with TRBD1, the D call given in the table. TRBV21-1 is flagged as a pseudogene. This clonotype originated in a man in his fifties who had been exposed to COVID-19. The CDR3 protein is CASGWQAYYNEQFF. CDR3 nucleotides: TGTGCAAGCGGGTGGCAGGCGTACTACAATGAGCAGTTCTTC.